The rows below give T cell receptor beta chains drawn from one sample of a study of response to subunit inactivated influenza vaccine. From the RT-PCR reads, TCRdb called clonotypes with MiXCR, one entry per CDR3 protein. The table records 550,000 to 600,000 distinct CDR3 sequences, about 12% of them present only once. The specimen comprised PBMCs from blood, sampled on the day of vaccination. These TCRs come from a man aged 50-60 years who received an inactivated influenza vaccine. Each CDR3 is given without its conserved first and last residue. Each record gives: CDR3 length, V gene, D gene, J gene, CDR3 protein. The D gene is left open where the match is weak.

11,TRBV12-3/TRBV12-4,TRBD2,TRBJ2-1,ASSYGTSGEQF
10,TRBV11-1,.,TRBJ2-4,ASSLGENIQY
15,TRBV27,.,TRBJ2-4,ASSPLTDLEAKNIQY
18,TRBV6-2/TRBV6-3,TRBD2,TRBJ2-1,ASSPRWGLAPLSSYNEQF
11,TRBV5-1,TRBD2,TRBJ2-5,ASRSSGEGTQY
10,TRBV5-1,.,TRBJ2-1,ASSWRDGEQF
10,TRBV29-1,.,TRBJ1-1,SVTSGNTEAF
12,TRBV14,.,TRBJ2-3,ASSVTASTDTQY
14,TRBV5-5,.,TRBJ2-7,ASSLKKGTLSYEQY
14,TRBV4-2,TRBD2,TRBJ2-2,ASSQAGAGVPGELF
12,TRBV29-1,.,TRBJ1-2,SVHGAGERSRNT
12,TRBV5-5,.,TRBJ1-2,ASSLVGITYGYT
13,TRBV4-3,.,TRBJ2-1,ASSQELGRRLEQF
12,TRBV5-5,TRBD2,TRBJ2-7,ASRQAGTTYEQY
12,TRBV7-2,.,TRBJ2-5,ASSPMGSWETQY
11,TRBV7-9,.,TRBJ2-7,ASSTGISYEQY
10,TRBV5-1,.,TRBJ2-7,ASKEDTYEQY
14,TRBV6-5,TRBD1,TRBJ2-1,ASSLRDRGLSNEQF
17,TRBV7-3,.,TRBJ2-1,ASSLRSGPIPSSYNEQF
11,TRBV4-1,.,TRBJ2-1,ASSQDGFYEQF
14,TRBV20-1,.,TRBJ1-5,SARRGNTGLNQPQH
12,TRBV29-1,.,TRBJ2-3,SVEAGHRTDTQY
11,TRBV12-3/TRBV12-4,.,TRBJ2-1,ASSGGLVNEQF
12,TRBV12-3/TRBV12-4,TRBD1,TRBJ2-3,ASSVGQPTATQY
13,TRBV4-3,.,TRBJ2-2,ASSRWTEVSRELF
14,TRBV4-3,TRBD2,TRBJ2-1,ASSQEILAGVWEQF
12,TRBV20-1,TRBD2,TRBJ2-1,SAFSGRALNEQF
13,TRBV7-2,.,TRBJ2-5,ASSWGGPLVETQY
16,TRBV4-3,TRBD1,TRBJ2-1,ASSQEVWTGAGYNEQF
11,TRBV20-1,.,TRBJ2-5,SGSMGYQETQY
12,TRBV5-1,.,TRBJ2-3,ASSLELNSDTQY